This T cell receptor (beta chain) was documented in a study of blood T cell repertoires in COVID-19. Study background: Acute and convalescent COVID-19 specimens originated in the United States, Italy and Spain. T cells, B-cell-depleted T cells, or PBMCs provided the cDNA or gDNA that served as material.

Here immunoSEQ multiplex PCR was the method, and the copy in TCRdb shows in-frame clones only, minus some. The sample holds some 120,000 clones, approximately 74% seen once. The trim removed 6 bases at V and 0 bases at J, leaving 11 bases unmatched. The CDR3 is 18 residues long. Per germline, CDR1 SNHLY and CDR2 FYNNEI. The receptor was derived from a man between 60 and 70 years old with acute or convalescent COVID-19. V and J are TRBV2 and TRBJ2-4; 10 bases align to TRBD2. The sample consisted of peripheral blood. CDR3 residues: CASSPRTSGPLAKNIQYF. The CDR3 DNA reads as TGTGCCAGCAGCCCCCGGACTAGCGGACCCCTAGCCAAAAACATTCAGTACTTC.